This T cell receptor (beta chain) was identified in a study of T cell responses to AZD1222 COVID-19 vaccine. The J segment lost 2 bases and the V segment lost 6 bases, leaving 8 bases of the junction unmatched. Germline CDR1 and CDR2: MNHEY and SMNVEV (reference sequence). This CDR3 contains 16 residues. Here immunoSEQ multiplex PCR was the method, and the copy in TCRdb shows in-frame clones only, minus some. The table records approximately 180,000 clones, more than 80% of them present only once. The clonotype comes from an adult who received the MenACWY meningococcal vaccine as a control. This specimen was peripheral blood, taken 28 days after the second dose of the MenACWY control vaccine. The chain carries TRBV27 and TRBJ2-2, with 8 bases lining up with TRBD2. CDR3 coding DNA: TGTGCCAGCAGGCCGGGACTAGGAAGTAACACCGGGGAGCTGTTTTTT. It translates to CASRPGLGSNTGELFF.